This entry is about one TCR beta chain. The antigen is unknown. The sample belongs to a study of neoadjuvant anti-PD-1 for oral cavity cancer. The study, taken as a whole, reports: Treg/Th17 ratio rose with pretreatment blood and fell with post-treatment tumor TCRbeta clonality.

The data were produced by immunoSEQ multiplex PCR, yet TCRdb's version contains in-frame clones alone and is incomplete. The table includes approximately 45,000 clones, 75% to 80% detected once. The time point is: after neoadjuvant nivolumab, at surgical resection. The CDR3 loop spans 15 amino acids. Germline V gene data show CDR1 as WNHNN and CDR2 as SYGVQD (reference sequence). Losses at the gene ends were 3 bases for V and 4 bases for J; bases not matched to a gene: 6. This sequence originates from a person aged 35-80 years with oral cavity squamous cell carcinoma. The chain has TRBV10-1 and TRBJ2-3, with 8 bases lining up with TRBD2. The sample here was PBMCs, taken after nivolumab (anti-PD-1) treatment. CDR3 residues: CASSDWAGGPDTQYF. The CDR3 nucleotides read TGCGCCAGCAGTGACTGGGCGGGGGGCCCAGATACGCAGTATTTT.